Listed below are T cell receptor beta chains from one sample, sequenced in a study of OX40 agonist ivuxolimab in advanced cancers. Only in-frame clones appear in the TCRdb table, and some are missing; sequencing was by immunoSEQ multiplex PCR. The repertoire has some 78,000 clones, 70% to 90% of them found once; the top ten carry around 0.94%. The input for sequencing was CD4+ or CD8+ T cells sorted from blood, taken in a trial of the OX40 agonist ivuxolimab. All receptors come from an adult with an advanced solid tumor such as melanoma, head and neck, liver or kidney cancer. CDR3s include the opening cysteine and the closing phenylalanine or tryptophan. The order of the fields is clone size, J gene, D gene, V gene, CDR3 DNA, CDR3 protein. A D gene is named only where the DNA matches it firmly. The listing skips clone size in some rows; elsewhere it reads once, few, many or a size class.

abundance: .
j_gene: TRBJ2-3
d_gene: .
v_gene: TRBV10-3
CDR3nt: TGTGCCATCAGTAATTTCCCAGATACGCAGTATTTT
CDR3aa: CAISNFPDTQYF

abundance: once
j_gene: TRBJ2-1
d_gene: .
v_gene: TRBV7-3
CDR3nt: TGTGCCAGCAGCTTAAGGTCGACCGACAATGAGCAGTTCTTC
CDR3aa: CASSLRSTDNEQFF

abundance: .
j_gene: TRBJ1-1
d_gene: .
v_gene: TRBV6-5
CDR3nt: TGTGCCAGCAGTTACGGATATGAAGCTTTCTTT
CDR3aa: CASSYGYEAFF

abundance: .
j_gene: TRBJ2-1
d_gene: TRBD2
v_gene: TRBV6-5
CDR3nt: TGTGCCAGCAGACAACTAGCGGGGGAGTACAATGAGCAGTTCTTC
CDR3aa: CASRQLAGEYNEQFF

abundance: .
j_gene: TRBJ1-1
d_gene: .
v_gene: TRBV13
CDR3nt: TGTGCCAGCAGCTTAGGGCAAGGGCAGACGAGGACGAACACTGAAGCTTTCTTT
CDR3aa: CASSLGQGQTRTNTEAFF

abundance: .
j_gene: TRBJ2-7
d_gene: TRBD2
v_gene: TRBV4-1
CDR3nt: TGCGCCAGCAGCCAAGTTACAGCGGGGGGCTCCTACGAGCAGTACTTC
CDR3aa: CASSQVTAGGSYEQYF

abundance: .
j_gene: TRBJ2-2
d_gene: .
v_gene: TRBV18
CDR3nt: TGTGCCAGCTCGCCTTTGGGCGCGAACACCGGGGAGCTGTTTTTT
CDR3aa: CASSPLGANTGELFF

abundance: .
j_gene: TRBJ2-1
d_gene: .
v_gene: TRBV25-1
CDR3nt: TGTGCCAGCAGTGAATCCGGACTGGCGGAGCAAATTTACAATGAGCAGTTCTTC
CDR3aa: CASSESGLAEQIYNEQFF

abundance: .
j_gene: TRBJ2-2
d_gene: TRBD1
v_gene: TRBV25-1
CDR3nt: TGTGCCAGCAGGAACACAGGGGGAAAGGCCGGGGAGCTGTTTTTT
CDR3aa: CASRNTGGKAGELFF

abundance: .
j_gene: TRBJ2-1
d_gene: .
v_gene: TRBV11-2
CDR3nt: TGTGCCAGCAGCTTAGAAGAGGGAAATGAGCAGTTCTTC
CDR3aa: CASSLEEGNEQFF

abundance: .
j_gene: TRBJ1-5
d_gene: .
v_gene: TRBV6-6
CDR3nt: TGTGCCAGCAGTCGAACTAGCAATCAGCCCCAGCATTTT
CDR3aa: CASSRTSNQPQHF

abundance: few
j_gene: TRBJ1-4
d_gene: .
v_gene: TRBV7-9
CDR3nt: TGTGCCAGCAGCTTAGGTTGGGATGAAAAACTGTTTTTT
CDR3aa: CASSLGWDEKLFF

abundance: .
j_gene: TRBJ2-1
d_gene: TRBD1
v_gene: TRBV19
CDR3nt: TGTGCCACCGAGACAGGGGATGAGCAGTTCTTC
CDR3aa: CATETGDEQFF

abundance: .
j_gene: TRBJ1-2
d_gene: TRBD1
v_gene: TRBV5-4
CDR3nt: TGTGCCAGCAGCTTGGGGGGACAGGGGGCCACCTATGGCTACACCTTC
CDR3aa: CASSLGGQGATYGYTF

abundance: .
j_gene: TRBJ2-1
d_gene: TRBD2
v_gene: TRBV7-3
CDR3nt: TGTGCCAGCAGCACGTGGGCGCCGCGGACCATAGCGGGGGGCCCCTACAATGAGCAGTTCTTC
CDR3aa: CASSTWAPRTIAGGPYNEQFF

abundance: .
j_gene: TRBJ2-2
d_gene: TRBD1
v_gene: TRBV5-4
CDR3nt: TGTGCCAGCAGCTTGTGGGGACAGGGTCGGACCGGGGAGCTGTTTTTT
CDR3aa: CASSLWGQGRTGELFF

abundance: .
j_gene: TRBJ2-3
d_gene: .
v_gene: TRBV7-2
CDR3nt: TGTGCCAGCAGAGGGCTCACAGATACGCAGTATTTT
CDR3aa: CASRGLTDTQYF

abundance: .
j_gene: TRBJ2-7
d_gene: .
v_gene: TRBV6-6
CDR3nt: TGTGCCAGCCGACTTCCAACCGACAGGCATTCCTACGAGCAGTACTTC
CDR3aa: CASRLPTDRHSYEQYF

abundance: .
j_gene: TRBJ1-3
d_gene: .
v_gene: TRBV5-1
CDR3nt: TGCGCCAGCAGTAGGACAGATGACTCTGGAAACACCATATATTTT
CDR3aa: CASSRTDDSGNTIYF

abundance: .
j_gene: TRBJ1-2
d_gene: .
v_gene: TRBV15
CDR3nt: TGTGCCACCAGCCGACAGGACTATGGCTACACCTTC
CDR3aa: CATSRQDYGYTF

abundance: .
j_gene: TRBJ2-1
d_gene: .
v_gene: TRBV19
CDR3nt: TGTGCCAGTAGTAAGCAGGGAGCGTCTTACAATGAGCAGTTCTTC
CDR3aa: CASSKQGASYNEQFF

abundance: .
j_gene: TRBJ2-3
d_gene: .
v_gene: TRBV5-1
CDR3nt: TGCGCCAGCAGTACGGGTGCGGCAGATACGCAGTATTTT
CDR3aa: CASSTGAADTQYF

abundance: .
j_gene: TRBJ1-3
d_gene: .
v_gene: TRBV6-5
CDR3nt: TGTGCCAGCAGTAATCCAGGGGCGGGTAACACCATATATTTT
CDR3aa: CASSNPGAGNTIYF

abundance: .
j_gene: TRBJ1-5
d_gene: .
v_gene: TRBV9
CDR3nt: TGTGCCAGCAGCGTAGAGGCGTTCAATCAGCCCCAGCATTTT
CDR3aa: CASSVEAFNQPQHF

abundance: once
j_gene: TRBJ1-1
d_gene: .
v_gene: TRBV5-5
CDR3nt: TGTGCCAGCAGCTCCCGGGACCGGAGGCCTGAAGCTTTCTTT
CDR3aa: CASSSRDRRPEAFF

abundance: .
j_gene: TRBJ2-3
d_gene: TRBD2
v_gene: TRBV4-2
CDR3nt: TGTGCCAGCAGCCGGACTAGCGGGGGTTTGGATACGCAGTATTTT
CDR3aa: CASSRTSGGLDTQYF

abundance: .
j_gene: TRBJ2-6
d_gene: TRBD1
v_gene: TRBV28
CDR3nt: TGTGCCAGCAGTCCAACAGGGGCTGGGGCCAACGTCCTGACTTTC
CDR3aa: CASSPTGAGANVLTF

abundance: .
j_gene: TRBJ1-2
d_gene: .
v_gene: TRBV29-1
CDR3nt: TGCAGCGCCGACAGGAATAACTATGGCTACACCTTC
CDR3aa: CSADRNNYGYTF

abundance: .
j_gene: TRBJ1-1
d_gene: .
v_gene: TRBV11-2
CDR3nt: TGTGCCAGCAGCCCAGGGACCGCGAGGGGGGCTTTCTTT
CDR3aa: CASSPGTARGAFF

abundance: .
j_gene: TRBJ1-3
d_gene: .
v_gene: TRBV6-6
CDR3nt: TGTGCCAGCAGTAAACAGGGAGCTGGAAACACCATATATTTT
CDR3aa: CASSKQGAGNTIYF

abundance: .
j_gene: TRBJ2-3
d_gene: .
v_gene: TRBV7-9
CDR3nt: TGTGCCAGCATGAACAAGACAAGCACAGATACGCAGTATTTT
CDR3aa: CASMNKTSTDTQYF

abundance: .
j_gene: TRBJ2-2
d_gene: .
v_gene: TRBV7-9
CDR3nt: TGTGCCAGCAGGTCTCCACGGGGGAACACCGGGGAGCTGTTTTTT
CDR3aa: CASRSPRGNTGELFF

abundance: .
j_gene: TRBJ1-1
d_gene: .
v_gene: TRBV9
CDR3nt: TGTGCCAGCAGCGTCCCCCCGATTATGAACACTGAAGCTTTCTTT
CDR3aa: CASSVPPIMNTEAFF

abundance: .
j_gene: TRBJ2-3
d_gene: .
v_gene: TRBV10-3
CDR3nt: TGTGCCATCAGTGATCGGATTAGCACAGATACGCAGTATTTT
CDR3aa: CAISDRISTDTQYF

abundance: .
j_gene: TRBJ1-1
d_gene: .
v_gene: TRBV18
CDR3nt: TGTGCCAGCTCACCACCGGGACAGAACACTGAAGCTTTCTTT
CDR3aa: CASSPPGQNTEAFF

abundance: .
j_gene: TRBJ1-1
d_gene: .
v_gene: TRBV6-1
CDR3nt: TGTGCCAGCAGTGAAGTGGGTAAGGGGTCTGAAGCTTTCTTT
CDR3aa: CASSEVGKGSEAFF

abundance: .
j_gene: TRBJ2-3
d_gene: TRBD2
v_gene: TRBV7-9
CDR3nt: TGTGCCAGCAGCGCCGGGACTAGCGGCCGCACAGATACGCAGTATTTT
CDR3aa: CASSAGTSGRTDTQYF

abundance: once
j_gene: TRBJ2-2
d_gene: .
v_gene: TRBV18
CDR3nt: TGTGCCAGCCCCCCAGCGGCGGGGGCCAACACCGGGGAGCTGTTTTTT
CDR3aa: CASPPAAGANTGELFF

abundance: .
j_gene: TRBJ2-7
d_gene: .
v_gene: TRBV2
CDR3nt: TGTGCCAGCAGGGAGAGTGGCGAGCAGTACTTC
CDR3aa: CASRESGEQYF

abundance: .
j_gene: TRBJ1-2
d_gene: TRBD1
v_gene: TRBV5-6
CDR3nt: TGTGCCAGCAGCTTTCAGGGGGCGAACTATGGCTACACCTTC
CDR3aa: CASSFQGANYGYTF

abundance: .
j_gene: TRBJ1-5
d_gene: .
v_gene: TRBV7-9
CDR3nt: TGTGCCAGCAGCTACAGGGACCAGCCCCAGCATTTT
CDR3aa: CASSYRDQPQHF

abundance: once
j_gene: TRBJ2-1
d_gene: TRBD1
v_gene: TRBV10-3
CDR3nt: TGTGCCATCAGGGCAACAGGGGGCGCGGGGAATGAGCAGTTCTTC
CDR3aa: CAIRATGGAGNEQFF

abundance: .
j_gene: TRBJ1-1
d_gene: .
v_gene: TRBV19
CDR3nt: TGTGCCAGTAGTATCCCACAGGGCAAGTTGGACACTGAAGCTTTCTTT
CDR3aa: CASSIPQGKLDTEAFF

abundance: .
j_gene: TRBJ2-3
d_gene: .
v_gene: TRBV7-2
CDR3nt: TGTGCCAGCAGTAGCACGAAGGAGGGTAAGCAGTATTTT
CDR3aa: CASSSTKEGKQYF

abundance: .
j_gene: TRBJ2-3
d_gene: .
v_gene: TRBV18
CDR3nt: TGTGCCAGCTCACCAGGGGCAGGCACAGATACGCAGTATTTT
CDR3aa: CASSPGAGTDTQYF

abundance: few
j_gene: TRBJ1-3
d_gene: .
v_gene: TRBV9
CDR3nt: TGTGCCAGCAGCGTAGGAGGGGACGGAAACACCATATATTTT
CDR3aa: CASSVGGDGNTIYF

abundance: .
j_gene: TRBJ2-1
d_gene: .
v_gene: TRBV5-6
CDR3nt: TGTGCCAGCAGCGGTTTAGTAAAAGAGCAGTTCTTC
CDR3aa: CASSGLVKEQFF

abundance: .
j_gene: TRBJ2-7
d_gene: .
v_gene: TRBV7-7
CDR3nt: TGTGCCAGCAGCCCCCGGCAAGGGGCCTACGAGCAGTACTTC
CDR3aa: CASSPRQGAYEQYF

abundance: few
j_gene: TRBJ1-5
d_gene: .
v_gene: TRBV30
CDR3nt: TGTGCCTGGAACGAGGGCAATCAGCCCCAGCATTTT
CDR3aa: CAWNEGNQPQHF

abundance: .
j_gene: TRBJ1-6
d_gene: .
v_gene: TRBV7-2
CDR3nt: TGTGCCAGCAGCCCACGGGGGCATGATAATTCACCCCTCCACTTT
CDR3aa: CASSPRGHDNSPLHF

abundance: .
j_gene: TRBJ1-2
d_gene: .
v_gene: TRBV9
CDR3nt: TGTGCCAGCAGCCCACAACCGGGAGCTACCTATGGCTACACCTTC
CDR3aa: CASSPQPGATYGYTF

abundance: .
j_gene: TRBJ2-7
d_gene: TRBD1
v_gene: TRBV9
CDR3nt: TGTGCCAGCAGCGTAGAAACAGGGGGCGGTTACGAGCAGTACTTC
CDR3aa: CASSVETGGGYEQYF

abundance: .
j_gene: TRBJ1-4
d_gene: .
v_gene: TRBV6-1
CDR3nt: TGTGCCAGCAGTGAAAGAAGGGGAACTAATGAAAAACTGTTTTTT
CDR3aa: CASSERRGTNEKLFF

abundance: .
j_gene: TRBJ1-5
d_gene: .
v_gene: TRBV7-9
CDR3nt: TGTGCCAGCAGTTTGATGTCCGGGACGTACAATCAGCCCCAGCATTTT
CDR3aa: CASSLMSGTYNQPQHF

abundance: few
j_gene: TRBJ2-1
d_gene: .
v_gene: TRBV11-2
CDR3nt: TGTGCCAGCAGCTCCCTAGGTTCTGCCTACAATGAGCAGTTCTTC
CDR3aa: CASSSLGSAYNEQFF

abundance: .
j_gene: TRBJ1-5
d_gene: .
v_gene: TRBV2
CDR3nt: TGTGCCAGCAGTGGAACAGGGCCCAATCAGCCCCAGCATTTT
CDR3aa: CASSGTGPNQPQHF

abundance: once
j_gene: TRBJ2-5
d_gene: .
v_gene: TRBV18
CDR3nt: TGTGCCAGCTCACCACGGGACACAGAGACCCAGTACTTC
CDR3aa: CASSPRDTETQYF

abundance: .
j_gene: TRBJ2-2
d_gene: TRBD1
v_gene: TRBV5-4
CDR3nt: TGTGCCAGCAGCTTGGGCGGACAGGGGAGGGGCACCGGGGAGCTGTTTTTT
CDR3aa: CASSLGGQGRGTGELFF

abundance: .
j_gene: TRBJ1-2
d_gene: TRBD1
v_gene: TRBV19
CDR3nt: TGTGCCAGTACGAGGGGGCCTAACTATGGCTACACCTTC
CDR3aa: CASTRGPNYGYTF